This T cell receptor beta chain comes out of a study of T cell repertoires in cytomegalovirus infection. This clonotype was counted at least ten times. CDR3 length equals 14 residues. Trimming left V 7 bases short and J 5 bases short, with 19 bases between. Germline values: CDR1 SGHTS, CDR2 YDEGEE. In TCRdb, the reads were re-called with MiXCR into one record per CDR3 protein. The sample has almost 550,000 distinct CDR3 sequences; approximately 16% are singletons. The chain couples TRBV5-8 to TRBJ2-7, with D perhaps matching TRBD2 (6 bases). The source of this sequence is a human donor in good health (CMV status not recorded). Some clones in this sample may be carry-over from other donors' samples. The specimen was CD8+ T cells from PBMCs. CDR3 sequence (DNA): TGTGCCAGCGCCGGAGTGGGGTCTAGCGACGAGCAGTACTTC. Translating gives CASAGVGSSDEQYF.